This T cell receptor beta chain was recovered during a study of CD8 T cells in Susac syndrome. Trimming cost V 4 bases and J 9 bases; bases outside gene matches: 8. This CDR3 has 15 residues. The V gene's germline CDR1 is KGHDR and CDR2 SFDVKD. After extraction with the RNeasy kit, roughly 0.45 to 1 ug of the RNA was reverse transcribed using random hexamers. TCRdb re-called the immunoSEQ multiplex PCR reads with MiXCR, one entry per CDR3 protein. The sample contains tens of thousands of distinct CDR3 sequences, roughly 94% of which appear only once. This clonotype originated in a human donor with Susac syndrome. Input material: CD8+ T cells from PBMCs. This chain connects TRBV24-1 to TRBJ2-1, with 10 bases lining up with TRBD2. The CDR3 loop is CATSEGLAGEGEQFF. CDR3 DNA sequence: TGTGCCACCAGTGAGGGGCTAGCGGGAGAAGGTGAGCAGTTCTTC.